Each of the 18 T cell receptor beta chains below was sequenced from the same sample in a study of blood T cells in healthy people across ages. Using a J-beta primer mix together with a sample-barcoded 5' primer, a second PCR was run for about 7 to 12 cycles. TCRdb independently ran MiXCR on the 5' RACE reads; one entry per CDR3 protein. Among about 580,000 distinct CDR3 sequences listed, about 45% were seen once. Sequencing was done on a sample of blood. Receptors originate from a man older than 75 in good health.

The CDR3 nucleotides are TGTGCCAGCAGCCGTAGGCTAGCGGGGGACACAGATACGCAGTATTTT. Translating it yields CASSRRLAGDTDTQYF. The rearrangement uses TRBV7-9 and TRBJ2-3, with 10 bases aligning to TRBD2. Trimming cost V 5 bases and J 2 bases; bases outside gene matches: 7. In germline, CDR1 is SEHNR, CDR2 FQNEAQ (reference sequence). CDR3 length: 16 residues.

This clonotype appeared a few times. The rearrangement links TRBV7-6 to TRBJ2-7; 7 bases agree with TRBD1. After removal of 5 bases from V and 7 bases from J, the junction contained 11 bases not matched to a gene. Germline V CDR1 and CDR2: SGHVS, FNYEAQ. CDR3 length equals 14 residues. The CDR3 reads CASSLKTGTGEQYF. CDR3 sequence (DNA): TGTGCCAGCAGCCTTAAGACAGGGACGGGAGAGCAGTACTTC. Combining the CDR3 with reference TRBV7-6 and TRBJ2-7 gives the whole variable domain GAGVSQSPRYKVTKRGQDVALRCDPISGHVSLYWYRQALGQGPEFLTYFNYEAQQDKSGLPNDRFSAERPEGSISTLTIQRTEQRDSAMYRCASSLKTGTGEQYFGPGTRLTVT.

V usage is TRBV30 and J usage is TRBJ2-6; TRBD1 is a possible D gene (5 bases). The CDR3 runs to 16 residues. The germline gives CDR1 GTSNPN, CDR2 SVGIG (reference sequence). V was shortened by 5 bases and J by 2 bases, with 16 bases between the two germline ends. The CDR3, as DNA: TGTGCCTGGGGAAGGAATGGGGCGGCTGGGGCCAACGTCCTGACTTTC. Amino acid sequence: CAWGRNGAAGANVLTF.

Comment on this clonotype: Given a much more abundant clone one base away, this may be a read error. V gene TRBV7-2 combines with J gene TRBJ2-7, with D possibly being TRBD1 (5 bases). CDR1 and CDR2 from the germline V gene are SGHTA and FQGNSA. The ends were cut back, 3 bases at V and 2 bases at J, with 8 bases in the middle. The CDR3 consists of 13 residues. The CDR3 region has the DNA TGTGCCAGCAGCTTCGAACAGGCCTACGAGCAGTACTTC. This gives the protein CASSFEQAYEQYF.

The chain joins TRBV5-1 to TRBJ2-7, with 9 bases identical to TRBD1. J lost 3 bases, V lost 3 bases, and 7 bases had no gene match. The CDR3 runs to 15 residues. Germline loops: CDR1 SGHRS, CDR2 YFSETQ. The CDR3 DNA is TGCGCCAGCAGCTCGTTCCCGGGACAGGGCTACGAGCAGTACTTC. This translates into CASSSFPGQGYEQYF.

V usage is TRBV4-1 and J usage is TRBJ2-3; TRBD1 matches 7 bases. Germline V gene lookup returns CDR1 MGHRA and CDR2 YSYEKL. The CDR3 is made up of 16 amino acids. Unmatched junction bases numbered 11, after V lost 5 bases and J lost 3 bases. The CDR3 protein is CASSLSEGARTDTQYF. CDR3 coding DNA: TGCGCCAGCAGCTTAAGTGAGGGGGCAAGAACAGATACGCAGTATTTT.

Worth noting for this clonotype: The junction does not match germline at one end; this may be a read error. V gene TRBV29-1 combines with J gene TRBJ2-1, with D possibly being TRBD1 (5 bases). The CDR3 extends over 14 amino acids. CDR1 is SQVTM and CDR2 is ANQGSEA in the germline V gene. The CDR3 sequence: CSVERNLAGNGQFF. The CDR3 DNA follows: TGCAGCGTTGAACGCAATCTCGCAGGGAATGGGCAGTTCTTC.

In this sample, this clonotype turned up a few times. The chain combines TRBV5-1 with TRBJ2-3, with TRBD2 matching 7 bases. The CDR3 has 14 residues. Germline loops: CDR1 SGHRS, CDR2 YFSETQ. Trimming cost V 6 bases and J 2 bases; bases outside gene matches: 6. CDR3 sequence reads: CASTPGLTTDTQYF. Here the CDR3 DNA reads TGCGCCAGCACCCCGGGACTAACCACAGATACGCAGTATTTT.

The genes are TRBV27 and TRBJ2-1, with a weak D call TRBD2 (6 bases). V was shortened by 8 bases and J by 0 bases, with 14 bases between the two germline ends. The length of the CDR3 is 15 residues. Germline V CDR1 and CDR2: MNHEY, SMNVEV (reference sequence). The CDR3 protein is CASQVRGSSYNEQFF. CDR3 DNA sequence: TGTGCCAGCCAAGTTCGGGGGAGCTCCTACAATGAGCAGTTCTTC.

The chain employs TRBV7-3 and TRBJ1-6; 10 nucleotides line up with TRBD1. Germline assignment: CDR1 SGHTA and CDR2 FQGTGA. V trimming: 5 bases; J trimming: 10 bases; junction bases outside the gene matches: 5. This CDR3 has 14 residues. CDR3 region: CASSSGTGVSPLHF. The CDR3 nucleotides read TGTGCCAGCAGCAGCGGGACAGGGGTATCACCCCTCCACTTT.

This clonotype has just a few counts. This chain uses TRBV25-1 with TRBJ1-4; 7 bases are a match to TRBD1. The CDR3 has 15 residues. Trimming at V came to 4 bases and at J to 8 bases, leaving 10 bases not matched to a gene. Per the germline V gene, CDR1 is MGHDK and CDR2 is SYGVNS. This CDR3 is CASSADHRGSEKLFF. DNA of the CDR3: TGTGCCAGCAGTGCCGACCACAGGGGAAGCGAAAAACTGTTTTTT.

This clonotype was picked up one time. The chain links TRBV12-3 or TRBV12-4 to TRBJ2-5, with D perhaps TRBD2 (5 bases). The CDR3 covers 13 residues. The V and J ends lost 1 base and 5 bases respectively, with 8 bases between them. The CDR3 sequence is CASSLGSDETQYF. The CDR3 DNA is TGTGCCAGCAGTTTAGGTAGCGATGAGACCCAGTACTTC.

The rearrangement links TRBV9 to TRBJ2-1; TRBD2 matches 7 bases. Germline V lookup: CDR1 SGDLS, CDR2 YYNGEE. CDR3 length equals 15 residues. Trimming at V came to 0 bases and at J to 5 bases, leaving 5 bases not matched to a gene. The CDR3 DNA sequence: TGTGCCAGCAGCGTAGTGGGAGGGCCCAACAATGAGCAGTTCTTC. Translation: CASSVVGGPNNEQFF.

J is TRBJ1-1 and V is TRBV29-1, with TRBD1 identical over 7 bases. Losses at the gene ends were 5 bases for V and 8 bases for J; bases not matched to a gene: 5. Germline V CDR1 and CDR2: SQVTM, ANQGSEA. This CDR3 is 11 amino acids long. The CDR3 protein is CSVRRGAEAFF. The CDR3 bases are TGCAGCGTTCGCAGGGGGGCAGAAGCTTTCTTT.

V gene TRBV7-2 combines with J gene TRBJ2-3; 9 nucleotides agree with TRBD2. The CDR3 is 15 residues long. V was pared by 2 bases and J by 2 bases, with 2 bases of the junction left unmatched. Germline V gene lookup returns CDR1 SGHTA and CDR2 FQGNSA. In DNA, the CDR3 is TGTGCCAGCAGCTTACCTAGCGGGACCACAGATACGCAGTATTTT. It translates to CASSLPSGTTDTQYF.

In this sample, this clonotype turned up a few times. The V gene is TRBV20-1, the J gene TRBJ2-3, with D tentatively TRBD1 (6 bases). CDR3 length: 12 residues. V gave up 6 bases and J gave up 2 bases, with 9 bases separating them. Germline V gene data show CDR1 as DFQATT and CDR2 as SNEGSKA (reference sequence). CDR3: CSARTVTDTQYF. DNA for the CDR3: TGCAGTGCGAGGACAGTCACAGATACGCAGTATTTT.

CDR3 sequence reads: CASSFSGDIYGYTF. CDR3 sequence (DNA): TGTGCCAGCAGTTTTTCAGGGGACATATATGGCTACACCTTC. The chain couples TRBV28 to TRBJ1-2; a possible D gene is TRBD1 (6 bases). In germline, CDR1 is MDHEN, CDR2 SYDVKM. The CDR3 covers 14 residues. The V gene lost 3 bases and the J gene lost 5 bases, with 13 bases spanning the gap.

This clonotype has only one observation. The chain joins TRBV12-3 or TRBV12-4 to TRBJ2-3; 7 bases line up with TRBD2. This CDR3 has 16 residues. Losses at the gene ends were 3 bases for V and 0 bases for J; bases not matched to a gene: 6. The CDR3 nucleotides read TGTGCCAGCAGTTTTTGGAGAGCGGGGAGCACAGATACGCAGTATTTT. It specifies CASSFWRAGSTDTQYF.